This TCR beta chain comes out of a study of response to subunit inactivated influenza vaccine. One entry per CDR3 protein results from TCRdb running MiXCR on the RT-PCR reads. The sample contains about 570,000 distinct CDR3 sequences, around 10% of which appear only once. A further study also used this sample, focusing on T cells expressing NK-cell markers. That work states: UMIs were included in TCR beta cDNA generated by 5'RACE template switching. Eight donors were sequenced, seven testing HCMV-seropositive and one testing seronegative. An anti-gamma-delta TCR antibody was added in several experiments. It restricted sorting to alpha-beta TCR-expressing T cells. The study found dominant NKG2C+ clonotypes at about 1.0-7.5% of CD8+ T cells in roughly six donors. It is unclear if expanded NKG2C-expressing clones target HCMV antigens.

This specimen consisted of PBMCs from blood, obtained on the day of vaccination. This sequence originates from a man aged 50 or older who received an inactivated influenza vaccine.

CDR3 sequence: CAISPGTSSEQYF. The CDR3 nucleotides read TGTGCCATCAGCCCCGGGACTAGCAGCGAGCAGTACTTC. The chain carries TRBV10-3 and TRBJ2-7; 9 bases line up with TRBD2. Trimming removed 6 bases from V and 6 bases from J; junction bases left unmatched: 6. The CDR3 consists of 13 residues. Germline V gives CDR1 ENHRY, CDR2 SYGVKD.